This is a list of T cell receptor beta chains from one sample in a study of T-cell memory formation after mild COVID-19. In TCRdb, the 5' RACE reads were re-called with MiXCR into one record per CDR3 protein. The data show approximately 240,000 distinct CDR3 sequences, about 15% seen once. Sequenced: PBMCs or a T cell subset sorted from them (not recorded which). The receptors derive from a man aged 18-30 years who had mild COVID-19 (a few samples of this study predate the infection). Cell type and time point are not known. Each CDR3 is given with its conserved first and last residue. Size is omitted from some rows. Given values are once, few, many or a class for expanded clones.

J gene: TRBJ2-1; V gene: TRBV7-2; clone size: many; CDR3 protein: CASSPYMYNEQFF
J gene: TRBJ1-5; V gene: TRBV30; clone size: few; CDR3 protein: CAWGTAGDQPQHF
J gene: TRBJ2-3; V gene: TRBV28; clone size: .; CDR3 protein: CASSPGLAALDTQYF
J gene: TRBJ2-7; V gene: TRBV10-2; clone size: .; CDR3 protein: CASSKSATSGGAYEQYF
J gene: TRBJ2-7; V gene: TRBV5-1; clone size: few; CDR3 protein: CASSQGISTGSYEQYF
J gene: TRBJ2-3; V gene: TRBV5-8; clone size: few; CDR3 protein: CASSLPGTGVTDTQYF
J gene: TRBJ2-1; V gene: TRBV18; clone size: .; CDR3 protein: CASSAGLQGPYNEQFF
J gene: TRBJ2-1; V gene: TRBV20-1; clone size: many; CDR3 protein: CSARGLAGDSYNEQFF
J gene: TRBJ1-6; V gene: TRBV7-8; clone size: .; CDR3 protein: CASSLALYSPLHF
J gene: TRBJ2-5; V gene: TRBV7-2; clone size: few; CDR3 protein: CASSLSGPTVTQYF
J gene: TRBJ2-1; V gene: TRBV10-3; clone size: .; CDR3 protein: CAISGRESYNEQFF
J gene: TRBJ1-2; V gene: TRBV6-6; clone size: few; CDR3 protein: CASSGTGAYGYTF
J gene: TRBJ1-2; V gene: TRBV6-5; clone size: .; CDR3 protein: CASSYSSQWYGYTF
J gene: TRBJ2-2; V gene: TRBV5-1; clone size: many; CDR3 protein: CASSFQQGSGELFF
J gene: TRBJ2-5; V gene: TRBV6-2/TRBV6-3; clone size: .; CDR3 protein: CASSPTLLIQETQYF
J gene: TRBJ2-2; V gene: TRBV5-1; clone size: few; CDR3 protein: CASSFSGPNTGELFF
J gene: TRBJ2-3; V gene: TRBV4-1; clone size: few; CDR3 protein: CASTQRDTSTDTQYF
J gene: TRBJ1-2; V gene: TRBV11-3; clone size: .; CDR3 protein: CASSLDGSAPSNYTF
J gene: TRBJ2-3; V gene: TRBV12-3/TRBV12-4; clone size: once; CDR3 protein: CASSFAGQGSDTQYF
J gene: TRBJ1-3; V gene: TRBV7-9; clone size: once; CDR3 protein: CASISQGATPGNTIYF
J gene: TRBJ2-3; V gene: TRBV7-2; clone size: few; CDR3 protein: CASTNRQGTDTQYF
J gene: TRBJ2-4; V gene: TRBV5-1; clone size: .; CDR3 protein: CASSLGTGDGIQYF
J gene: TRBJ1-2; V gene: TRBV20-1; clone size: .; CDR3 protein: CSARPLELSYGYTF
J gene: TRBJ2-3; V gene: TRBV5-1; clone size: .; CDR3 protein: CASSHPGQGFVQYF
J gene: TRBJ2-3; V gene: TRBV20-1; clone size: many; CDR3 protein: CSATASGAGSDTQYF
J gene: TRBJ2-5; V gene: TRBV6-5; clone size: few; CDR3 protein: CASSYSALPSGRETQYF
J gene: TRBJ1-5; V gene: TRBV5-1; clone size: .; CDR3 protein: CASSPGTGQPQHF
J gene: TRBJ2-3; V gene: TRBV11-2; clone size: few; CDR3 protein: CASSLGQGAADTQYF
J gene: TRBJ2-5; V gene: TRBV30; clone size: few; CDR3 protein: CAWMGTWEETQYF
J gene: TRBJ1-3; V gene: TRBV4-2; clone size: few; CDR3 protein: CASSPFQDGTGNTIYF
J gene: TRBJ1-1; V gene: TRBV7-3; clone size: few; CDR3 protein: CASSLRRDPDTEAFF
J gene: TRBJ1-1; V gene: TRBV6-5; clone size: few; CDR3 protein: CASRAQESTEAFF
J gene: TRBJ2-7; V gene: TRBV5-1; clone size: few; CDR3 protein: CASKGDVGSYEQYF
J gene: TRBJ1-4; V gene: TRBV7-2; clone size: few; CDR3 protein: CASRYRIGEKLFF
J gene: TRBJ1-1; V gene: TRBV24-1; clone size: many; CDR3 protein: CATSAGAYTEAFF
J gene: TRBJ2-3; V gene: TRBV20-1; clone size: few; CDR3 protein: CSATSGGGTDTQYF
J gene: TRBJ2-3; V gene: TRBV12-3/TRBV12-4; clone size: .; CDR3 protein: CASSLALWGAGNTQYF
J gene: TRBJ2-5; V gene: TRBV10-3; clone size: .; CDR3 protein: CAISRGLAGETQYF
J gene: TRBJ2-1; V gene: TRBV12-3/TRBV12-4; clone size: few; CDR3 protein: CASMRGLSYNEQFF